A single sample gave rise to the 19 T cell receptor beta chains below, sequenced in a study of breast tumors, draining lymph nodes, adjacent tissues. Breast cancer patients provided tissue from their axillary draining lymph nodes. TCRdb re-called the multiplex PCR reads with MiXCR, one entry per CDR3 protein. The sample lists approximately 130,000 distinct CDR3 sequences, less than 25% occurring once. Material for sequencing was axillary lymph node tissue. The source is a female donor with breast cancer. Some clones in this sample may be carry-over from other donors' samples.

This clonotype was counted at least ten times. The J gene is TRBJ2-7, the V gene TRBV28; D remains ambiguous. V gave up 4 bases and J gave up 2 bases, with 12 bases separating them. Per germline, CDR1 MDHEN and CDR2 SYDVKM. This CDR3 comprises 14 residues. The CDR3: CASSSPDRPYEQYF. CDR3 DNA sequence: TGTGCCAGCAGTTCGCCCGACCGGCCCTACGAGCAGTACTTC. The full variable domain, rest sourced from reference TRBV28 and TRBJ2-7, is DVKVTQSSRYLVKRTGEKVFLECVQDMDHENMFWYRQDPGLGLRLIYFSYDVKMKEKGDIPEGYSVSREKKERFSLILESASTNQTSMYLCASSSPDRPYEQYFGPGTRLTVT.

In this sample, this clonotype turned up many times. The chain is built from TRBV20-1 and TRBJ2-1; 10 bases map to TRBD1. The trim removed 5 bases at V and 4 bases at J, leaving 5 bases unmatched. The V gene's germline CDR1 is DFQATT and CDR2 SNEGSKA (reference sequence). This CDR3 has 14 residues. Here the CDR3 reads CSAPGQGLYNEQFF. DNA of the CDR3: TGCAGTGCTCCGGGACAGGGGTTGTACAATGAGCAGTTCTTC.

This clonotype occurred a few times. This chain connects TRBV3-1 to TRBJ2-1; 13 bases line up with TRBD2. Germline V CDR1 and CDR2: LGHDT, YNNKEL (reference sequence). The V and J ends lost 5 bases and 4 bases, in that order; junction bases with no gene match: 8. This CDR3 is built from 17 residues. The CDR3 reads CASSFGLAGVSYNEQFF. Here the CDR3 DNA reads TGTGCCAGCAGCTTCGGACTAGCGGGAGTTTCGTACAATGAGCAGTTCTTC.

This clonotype was seen many times. The rearrangement joins TRBV20-1 to TRBJ2-7; D call uncertain. V was pared by 3 bases and J by 1 base, with 13 bases between. The germline CDR1 and CDR2 sequences are DFQATT and SNEGSKA (reference sequence). The CDR3 is 14 residues long. The CDR3 sequence is CSARTLLGSYEQYF. DNA for the CDR3: TGCAGTGCTAGGACTCTGCTGGGTTCCTACGAGCAGTACTTC.

There are many counts of this clonotype. The chain employs TRBV12-3 or TRBV12-4 and TRBJ2-1; D not resolved. The CDR3 has 16 residues. V lost 6 bases and J lost 1, with 16 bases in between. The CDR3 loop is CASRPFNSESYNEQFF. In DNA, the CDR3 is TGTGCCAGCAGACCCTTTAACTCCGAGTCCTACAATGAGCAGTTCTTC.

In this sample, this clonotype turned up many times. The chain couples TRBV18 to TRBJ2-1, with D perhaps TRBD1 or TRBD2 (5 bases each). Between the trimmed V and J ends, which lost 2 bases and 0 bases, there was a span of 14 bases. Germline V gene lookup returns CDR1 KGHSH and CDR2 LQKENI. The CDR3 spans 17 residues. The CDR3 is CASSPNWGFSSYNEQFF. CDR3 bases: TGTGCCAGCTCACCAAACTGGGGGTTCAGCTCCTACAATGAGCAGTTCTTC.

About this clonotype itself: This could be a read error, since a much larger clone is one nucleotide away. The gene calls are TRBV29-1 and TRBJ1-2; 7 bases match TRBD1. J was trimmed by 7 bases and V by 7 bases; bases with no gene match: 6. In germline, CDR1 is SQVTM, CDR2 ANQGSEA. The CDR3 totals 11 residues. CDR3 protein: CSGAGGGGYTF. As DNA, the CDR3 is TGCAGCGGTGCAGGGGGGGGTGGCTACACCTTC.

This clonotype was found many times. J is TRBJ2-3 and V is TRBV5-1, with TRBD2 matching 9 bases. The CDR3 consists of 15 residues. Germline CDR1 and CDR2: SGHRS and YFSETQ. V was clipped by 1 base and J by 5 bases; unmatched bases: 5. This chain's CDR3 is CASSLLKREEDTQYF. In DNA, the CDR3 is TGCGCCAGCAGCTTGCTCAAGCGGGAGGAAGATACGCAGTATTTT.

This clonotype was seen a handful of times. The rearrangement links TRBV6-1 to TRBJ2-2; D possibly uses TRBD1 or TRBD2 (5 bases each). The V and J ends lost 1 base and 5 bases respectively, with 14 bases between them. The CDR3 has 16 amino acids. The germline V gene encodes CDR1 MNHNS and CDR2 SASEGT. CDR3 bases: TGTGCCAGCAGTGAAGGACCACCCGAGGGGACCGGGGAGCTGTTTTTT. This translates into CASSEGPPEGTGELFF.

This clonotype was counted many times. The gene calls are TRBV7-9 and TRBJ2-1; perhaps TRBD1 as D (5 bases). V was shortened by 5 bases and J by 3 bases, with 11 bases between the two germline ends. CDR1 is SEHNR and CDR2 is FQNEAQ in the germline V gene (reference sequence). The CDR3 sequence is 14 residues long. This CDR3 reads CASSKRTSYNEQFF. In nucleotides, the CDR3 is TGTGCCAGCAGCAAACGGACAAGCTACAATGAGCAGTTCTTC.

The V call is TRBV6-1, the J call TRBJ2-4; D gene unclear. Germline CDR1 and CDR2: MNHNS and SASEGT. Trimming stripped 0 bases from V and 7 bases from J, with 7 bases between. This CDR3 is 13 amino acids long. The CDR3: CASSEAHQNIQYF. In DNA form, the CDR3 reads TGTGCCAGCAGTGAAGCCCACCAGAACATTCAGTACTTC.

Note on this clonotype: This could be a read error, since a much larger clone is one nucleotide away. This rearrangement joins TRBV20-1 to TRBJ2-1, with 9 bases identical to TRBD1. The CDR3 contains 14 residues. In germline, CDR1 is DFQATT, CDR2 SNEGSKA (reference sequence). V lost 1 base and J lost 5; bases outside the gene matches: 3. In DNA form, the CDR3 reads TGCAGTGCTAGAGGGGACAGGGAGAACAATGAGCAGTTCTTC. Translating it yields CSARGDRENNEQFF.

This clonotype came up many times. The J gene is TRBJ2-2, the V gene TRBV12-3 or TRBV12-4, with TRBD2 as a possible D gene (5 bases). The CDR3 sequence is 12 residues long. Trimming took 2 bases from V and 9 from J, leaving 7 bases between them. CDR3 nucleotides: TGTGCCAGCAGTTTACGCGGGCGGGAGCTGTTTTTT. Translated, it gives CASSLRGRELFF.

This clonotype was counted at least ten times. The genes are TRBV20-1 and TRBJ2-1, with a possible D match to TRBD1 (6 bases). The CDR3 totals 16 residues. Per the germline V gene, CDR1 is DFQATT and CDR2 is SNEGSKA (reference sequence). V shed 4 bases and J shed 3 bases, with 19 bases lying between them. CDR3: CSANPGAAENYNEQFF. DNA of the CDR3: TGCAGTGCTAACCCAGGGGCAGCGGAGAACTACAATGAGCAGTTCTTC.

To note about this clonotype: A read error is possible here, since a much larger clone lies one base away. The chain couples TRBV11-2 to TRBJ2-7, with D perhaps being TRBD1 or TRBD2 (5 bases each). There are 13 residues in the CDR3. CDR1 and CDR2 from the germline V gene are SGHAT and FQNNGV. V was pared by 3 bases and J by 4 bases, with 10 bases between. CDR3 in DNA: TGTGCCAGCAGCTTTGGGGACGTTTACGAGCAGTACTTC. Protein: CASSFGDVYEQYF.

This clonotype was seen at least ten times. The chain links TRBV2 to TRBJ2-1; 10 bases fit TRBD1. The CDR3 length is 15 residues. After removal of 2 bases from V and 4 bases from J, the junction contained 2 bases not matched to a gene. In germline, CDR1 is SNHLY, CDR2 FYNNEI. CDR3 region: CASSEKGQGYNEQFF. The CDR3 DNA sequence: TGTGCCAGCAGTGAAAAGGGACAGGGGTACAATGAGCAGTTCTTC.

This clonotype was detected only a few times. The CDR3 nucleotides are TGTGCCAGCAAACGAGTGCAGGAACAAGAGACCCAGTACTTC. Its protein product is CASKRVQEQETQYF. The chain employs TRBV28 and TRBJ2-5, with no clear D. The CDR3 runs to 14 residues. Germline V gene sequence: CDR1 MDHEN, CDR2 SYDVKM. Trimming removed 7 bases at V and 2 bases at J, with 14 bases between.

This clonotype has a count of ten or more. This sequence joins TRBV5-8 and TRBJ2-7; D ambiguous. The CDR3 length is 12 residues. The V end lost 5 bases, the J end lost 6 bases, and 12 bases lay between the germline ends. From germline, CDR1 is SGHTS and CDR2 YDEGEE. The chain's CDR3 is CASSRTPSEQYF. The CDR3 DNA sequence: TGTGCCAGCAGTCGTACACCCTCCGAGCAGTACTTC.

This clonotype came up many times. The gene calls are TRBV4-2 and TRBJ2-3; 8 bases map to TRBD2. Germline values: CDR1 LGHNA, CDR2 YNFKEQ. The CDR3 totals 17 residues. V shed 0 bases, J shed 4 bases, and the junction held 9 bases outside the gene matches. The CDR3 sequence: CASSQDPSGRRSDTQYF. CDR3 bases: TGTGCCAGCAGCCAAGACCCGAGCGGGAGAAGGTCAGATACGCAGTATTTT.